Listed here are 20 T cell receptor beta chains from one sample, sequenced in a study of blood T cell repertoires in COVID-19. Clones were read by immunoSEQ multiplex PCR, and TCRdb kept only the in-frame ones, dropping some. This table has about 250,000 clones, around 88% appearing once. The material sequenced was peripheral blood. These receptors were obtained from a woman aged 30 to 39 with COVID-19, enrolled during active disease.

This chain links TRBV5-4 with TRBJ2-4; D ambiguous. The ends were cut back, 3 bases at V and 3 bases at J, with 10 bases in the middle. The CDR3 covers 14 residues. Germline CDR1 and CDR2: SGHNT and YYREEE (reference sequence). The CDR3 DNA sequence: TGTGCCAGCAGCTCCGCGGTAGGCAAAAACATTCAGTACTTC. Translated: CASSSAVGKNIQYF.

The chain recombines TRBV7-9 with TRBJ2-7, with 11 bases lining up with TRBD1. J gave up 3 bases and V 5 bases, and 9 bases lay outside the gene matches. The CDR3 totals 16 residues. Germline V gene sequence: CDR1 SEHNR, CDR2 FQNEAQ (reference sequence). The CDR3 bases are TGTGCCAGCAGCCTACTTAGGGGACAGGGGGACTACGAGCAGTACTTC. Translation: CASSLLRGQGDYEQYF.

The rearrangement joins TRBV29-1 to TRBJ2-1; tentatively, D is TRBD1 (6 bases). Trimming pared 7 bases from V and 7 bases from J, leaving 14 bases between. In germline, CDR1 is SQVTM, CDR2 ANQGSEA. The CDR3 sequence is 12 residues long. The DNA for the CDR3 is TGCAGCGCGAGGGGGATGAGGAATGAGCAGTTCTTC. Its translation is CSARGMRNEQFF.

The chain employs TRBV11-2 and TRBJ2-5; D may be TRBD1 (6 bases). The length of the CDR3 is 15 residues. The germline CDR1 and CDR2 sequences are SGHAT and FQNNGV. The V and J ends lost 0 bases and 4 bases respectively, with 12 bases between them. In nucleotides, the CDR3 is TGTGCCAGCAGCTTAGATCCAGGGGCGGGAGAGACCCAGTACTTC. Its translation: CASSLDPGAGETQYF.

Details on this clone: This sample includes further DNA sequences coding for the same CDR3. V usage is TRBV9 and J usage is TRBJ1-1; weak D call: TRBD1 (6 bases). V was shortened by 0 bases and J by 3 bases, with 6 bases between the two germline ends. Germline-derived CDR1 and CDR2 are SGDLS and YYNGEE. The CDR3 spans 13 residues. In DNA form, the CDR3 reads TGTGCCAGCAGCGTAGCAGGGGACACTGAAGCTTTCTTT. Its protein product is CASSVAGDTEAFF.

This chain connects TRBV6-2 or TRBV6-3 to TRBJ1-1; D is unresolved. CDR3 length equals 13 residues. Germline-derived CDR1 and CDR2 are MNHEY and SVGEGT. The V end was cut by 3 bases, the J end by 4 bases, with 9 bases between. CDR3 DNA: TGTGCCAGCAGTTATCGCCGAGCCACTGAAGCTTTCTTT. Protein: CASSYRRATEAFF.

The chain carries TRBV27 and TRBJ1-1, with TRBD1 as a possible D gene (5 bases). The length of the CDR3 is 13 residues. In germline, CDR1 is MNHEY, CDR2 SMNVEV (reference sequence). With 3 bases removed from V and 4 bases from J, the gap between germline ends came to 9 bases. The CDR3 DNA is TGTGCCAGCAGTTTTAGCGGGGCCACTGAAGCTTTCTTT. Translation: CASSFSGATEAFF.

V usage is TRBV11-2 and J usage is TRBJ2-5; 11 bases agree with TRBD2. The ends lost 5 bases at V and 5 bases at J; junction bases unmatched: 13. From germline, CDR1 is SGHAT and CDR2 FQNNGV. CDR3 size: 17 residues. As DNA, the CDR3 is TGTGCCAGCAGCCCCATCGTTAGCGGGGGGGGATTGGAGACCCAGTACTTC. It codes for CASSPIVSGGGLETQYF.

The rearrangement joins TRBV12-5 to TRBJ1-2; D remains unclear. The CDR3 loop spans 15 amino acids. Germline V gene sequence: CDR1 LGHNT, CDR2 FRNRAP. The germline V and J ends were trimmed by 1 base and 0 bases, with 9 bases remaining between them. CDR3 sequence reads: CASGLGEETNYGYTF. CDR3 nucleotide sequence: TGTGCTAGTGGTTTGGGAGAAGAAACTAACTATGGCTACACCTTC.

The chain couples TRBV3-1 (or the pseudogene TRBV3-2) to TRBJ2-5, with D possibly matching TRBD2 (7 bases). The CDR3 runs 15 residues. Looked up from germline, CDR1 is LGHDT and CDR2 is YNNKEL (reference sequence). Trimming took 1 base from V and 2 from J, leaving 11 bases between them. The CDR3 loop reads CASSQGEGDQETQYF. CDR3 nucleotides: TGTGCCAGCAGCCAAGGGGAGGGGGATCAAGAGACCCAGTACTTC.

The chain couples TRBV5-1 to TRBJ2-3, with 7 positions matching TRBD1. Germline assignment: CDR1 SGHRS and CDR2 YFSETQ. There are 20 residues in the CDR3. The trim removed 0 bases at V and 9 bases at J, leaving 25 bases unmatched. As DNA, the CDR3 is TGCGCCAGCAGCTTGGCCCCGACACATGACAGGGCGGCCCCCCCCGAGACGCAGTATTTT. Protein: CASSLAPTHDRAAPPETQYF.

The CDR3 DNA reads as TGTGCCAGCAGTTTATCCTTTTCTGGGGGGTCACCCCTCCACTTT. Amino acid sequence: CASSLSFSGGSPLHF. The chain recombines TRBV27 with TRBJ1-6; D is possibly TRBD1 (5 bases). The CDR3 totals 15 residues. Germline V gives CDR1 MNHEY, CDR2 SMNVEV (reference sequence). With 0 bases removed from V and 10 bases from J, the gap between germline ends came to 13 bases.

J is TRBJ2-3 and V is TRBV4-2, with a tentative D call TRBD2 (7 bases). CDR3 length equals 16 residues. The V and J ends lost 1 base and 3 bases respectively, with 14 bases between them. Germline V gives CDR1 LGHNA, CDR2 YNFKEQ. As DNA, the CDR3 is TGTGCCAGCAGCCAAGGGGGTGGGGGGGCGACAGATACGCAGTATTTT. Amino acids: CASSQGGGGATDTQYF.

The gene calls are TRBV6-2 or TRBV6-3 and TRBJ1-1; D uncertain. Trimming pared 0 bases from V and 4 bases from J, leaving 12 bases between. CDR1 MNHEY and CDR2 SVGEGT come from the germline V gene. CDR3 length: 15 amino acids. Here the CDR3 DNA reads TGTGCCAGCAGTTACTCCAGACTCCCGACCACTGAAGCTTTCTTT. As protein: CASSYSRLPTTEAFF.

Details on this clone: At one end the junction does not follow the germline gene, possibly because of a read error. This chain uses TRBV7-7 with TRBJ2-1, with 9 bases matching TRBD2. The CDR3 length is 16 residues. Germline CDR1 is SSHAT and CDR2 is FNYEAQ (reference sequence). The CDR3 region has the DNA TGTGCTAGCAGCTTAAACCCTAGCGGGACGGGAAATGAGCAGTTCTTC. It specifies CASSLNPSGTGNEQFF.

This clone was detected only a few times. This chain's CDR3 is CASSSVGQGRQPQHF. The CDR3 DNA sequence: TGTGCCAGCAGCTCAGTGGGACAGGGTCGCCAGCCCCAGCATTTT. This chain uses TRBV7-2 with TRBJ1-5; 9 nucleotides agree with TRBD1. The CDR3 contains 15 residues. Germline loops: CDR1 SGHTA, CDR2 FQGNSA. Trimming at V came to 4 bases and at J to 7 bases, leaving 8 bases not matched to a gene.

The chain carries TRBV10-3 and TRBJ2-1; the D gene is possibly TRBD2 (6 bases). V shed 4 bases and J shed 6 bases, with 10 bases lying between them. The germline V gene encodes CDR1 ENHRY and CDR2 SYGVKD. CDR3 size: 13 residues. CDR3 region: CAISVSGVNEQFF. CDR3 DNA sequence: TGTGCCATCAGTGTATCGGGGGTCAATGAGCAGTTCTTC.

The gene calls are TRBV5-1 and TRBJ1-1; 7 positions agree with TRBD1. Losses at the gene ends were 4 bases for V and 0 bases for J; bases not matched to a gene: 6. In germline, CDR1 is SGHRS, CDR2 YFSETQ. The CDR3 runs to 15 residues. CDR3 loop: CASSRTGQMNTEAFF. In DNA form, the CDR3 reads TGCGCCAGCAGCCGAACGGGACAGATGAACACTGAAGCTTTCTTT.

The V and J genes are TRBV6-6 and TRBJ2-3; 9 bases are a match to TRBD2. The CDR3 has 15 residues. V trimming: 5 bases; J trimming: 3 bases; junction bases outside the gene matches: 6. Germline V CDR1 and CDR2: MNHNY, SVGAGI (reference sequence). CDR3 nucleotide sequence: TGTGCCAGCAGTAATAGCGGGAGTACTACAGATACGCAGTATTTT. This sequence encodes CASSNSGSTTDTQYF.

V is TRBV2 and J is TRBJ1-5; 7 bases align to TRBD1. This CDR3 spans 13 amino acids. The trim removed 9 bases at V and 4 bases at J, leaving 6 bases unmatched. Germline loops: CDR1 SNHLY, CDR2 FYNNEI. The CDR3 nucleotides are TGTGCCAGTCAGACAGGGCTAAATCAGCCCCAGCATTTT. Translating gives CASQTGLNQPQHF.